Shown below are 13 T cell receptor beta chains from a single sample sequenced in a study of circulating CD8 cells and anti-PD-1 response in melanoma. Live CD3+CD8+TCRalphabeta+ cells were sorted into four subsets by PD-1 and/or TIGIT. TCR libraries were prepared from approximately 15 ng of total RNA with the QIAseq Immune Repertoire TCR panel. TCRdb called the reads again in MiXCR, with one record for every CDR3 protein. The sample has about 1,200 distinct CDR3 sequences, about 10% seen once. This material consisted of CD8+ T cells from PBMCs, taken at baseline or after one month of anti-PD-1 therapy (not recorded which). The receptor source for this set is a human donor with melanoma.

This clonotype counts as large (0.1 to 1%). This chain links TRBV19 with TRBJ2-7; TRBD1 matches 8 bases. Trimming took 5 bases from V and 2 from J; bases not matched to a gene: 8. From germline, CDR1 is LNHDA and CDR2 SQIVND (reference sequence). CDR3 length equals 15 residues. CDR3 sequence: CASSGPPRGPYEQYF. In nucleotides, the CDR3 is TGTGCCAGTAGTGGTCCCCCCAGGGGGCCCTACGAGCAGTACTTC.

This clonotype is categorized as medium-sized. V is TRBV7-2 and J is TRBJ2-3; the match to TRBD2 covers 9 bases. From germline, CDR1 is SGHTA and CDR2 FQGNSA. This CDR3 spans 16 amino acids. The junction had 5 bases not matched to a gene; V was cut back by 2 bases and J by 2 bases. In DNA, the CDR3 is TGTGCCAGCAGCTTATTAGCGGGGGCATTCACAGATACGCAGTATTTT. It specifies CASSLLAGAFTDTQYF.

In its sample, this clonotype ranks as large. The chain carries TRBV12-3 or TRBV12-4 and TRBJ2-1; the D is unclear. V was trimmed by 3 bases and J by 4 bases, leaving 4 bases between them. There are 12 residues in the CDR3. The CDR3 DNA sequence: TGTGCCAGCAGTTTTATTTACAATGAGCAGTTCTTC. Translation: CASSFIYNEQFF.

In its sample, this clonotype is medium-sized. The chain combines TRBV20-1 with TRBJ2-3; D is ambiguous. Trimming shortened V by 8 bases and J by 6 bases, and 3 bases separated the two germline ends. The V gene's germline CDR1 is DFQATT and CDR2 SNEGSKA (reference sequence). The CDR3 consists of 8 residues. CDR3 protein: CSWDTQYF. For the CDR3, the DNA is TGCAGTTGGGATACGCAGTATTTT.

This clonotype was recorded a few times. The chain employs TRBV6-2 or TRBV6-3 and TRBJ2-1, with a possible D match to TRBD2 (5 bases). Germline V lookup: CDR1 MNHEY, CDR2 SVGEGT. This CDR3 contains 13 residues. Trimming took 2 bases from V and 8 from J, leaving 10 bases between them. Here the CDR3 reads CASSYRAEDEQFF. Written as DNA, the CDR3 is TGTGCCAGCAGTTACCGGGCGGAGGATGAGCAGTTCTTC.

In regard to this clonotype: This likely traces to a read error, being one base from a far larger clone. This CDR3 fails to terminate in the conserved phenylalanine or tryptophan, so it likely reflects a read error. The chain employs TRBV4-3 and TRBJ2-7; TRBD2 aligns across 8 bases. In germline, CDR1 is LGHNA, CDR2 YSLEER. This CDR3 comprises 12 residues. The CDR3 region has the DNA TGTGCCAGCAGCGGGGGATCCTACGAGCAGTACTCC. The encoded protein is CASSGGSYEQYS.

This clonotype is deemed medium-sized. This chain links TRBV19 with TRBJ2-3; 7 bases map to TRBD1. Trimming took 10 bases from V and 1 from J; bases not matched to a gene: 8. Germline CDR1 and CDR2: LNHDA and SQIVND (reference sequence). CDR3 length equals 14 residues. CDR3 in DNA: TGTGCCACCAAGGGGGCTTCGGGCACAGATACGCAGTATTTT. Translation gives CATKGASGTDTQYF.

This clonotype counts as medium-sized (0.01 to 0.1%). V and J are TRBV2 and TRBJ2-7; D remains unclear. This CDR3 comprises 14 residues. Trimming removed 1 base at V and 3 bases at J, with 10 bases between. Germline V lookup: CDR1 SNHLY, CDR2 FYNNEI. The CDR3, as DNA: TGTGCCAGCAGTGAAGATCGACTGCTCTACGAGCAGTACTTC. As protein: CASSEDRLLYEQYF.

The CDR3 spells CSAPKVSSYEQYF. The CDR3 DNA reads as TGCAGTGCTCCCAAGGTATCTTCATACGAGCAGTACTTC. The chain combines TRBV20-1 with TRBJ2-7; D remains ambiguous. The CDR3 loop spans 13 amino acids. Trimming left V 5 bases short and J 4 bases short, with 15 bases between. Germline assignment: CDR1 DFQATT and CDR2 SNEGSKA (reference sequence).

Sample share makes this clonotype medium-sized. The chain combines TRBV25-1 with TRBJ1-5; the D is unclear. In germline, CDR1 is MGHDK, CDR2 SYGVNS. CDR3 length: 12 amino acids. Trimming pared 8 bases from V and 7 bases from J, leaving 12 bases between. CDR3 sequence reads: CASSDGVQPQHF. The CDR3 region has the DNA TGTGCCAGCTCTGATGGGGTCCAGCCCCAGCATTTT.

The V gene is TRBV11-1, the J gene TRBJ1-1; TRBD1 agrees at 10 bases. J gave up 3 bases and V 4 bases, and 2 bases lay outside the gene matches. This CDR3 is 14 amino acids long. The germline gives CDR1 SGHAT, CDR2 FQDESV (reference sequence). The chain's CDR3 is CASSYGTGDTEAFF. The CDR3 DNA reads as TGTGCCAGCAGCTACGGGACAGGGGACACTGAAGCTTTCTTT.

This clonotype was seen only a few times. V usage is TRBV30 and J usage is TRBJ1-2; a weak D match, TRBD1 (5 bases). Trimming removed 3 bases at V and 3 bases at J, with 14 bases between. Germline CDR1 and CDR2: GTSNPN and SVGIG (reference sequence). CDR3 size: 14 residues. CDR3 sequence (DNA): TGTGCCTGGAGAAGACAGTCGATGTACTATGGCTACACCTTC. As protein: CAWRRQSMYYGYTF. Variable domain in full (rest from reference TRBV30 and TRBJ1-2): SQTIHQWPATLVQPVGSPLSLECTVEGTSNPNLYWYRQAAGRGLQLLFYSVGIGQISSEVPQNLSASRPQDRQFILSSKKLLLSDSGFYLCAWRRQSMYYGYTFGSGTRLTVV.

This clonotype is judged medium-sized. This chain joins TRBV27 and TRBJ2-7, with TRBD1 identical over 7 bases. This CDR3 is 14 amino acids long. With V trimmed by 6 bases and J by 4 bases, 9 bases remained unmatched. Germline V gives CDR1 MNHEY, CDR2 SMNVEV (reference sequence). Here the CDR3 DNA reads TGTGCCAGCAGGGACGGGGACAGTGGATACGAGCAGTACTTC. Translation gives CASRDGDSGYEQYF.